These 9 T cell receptor beta chains came from one sample sequenced in a study of CD8 T cells in Susac syndrome. Random hexamers were used to reverse transcribe an amount of roughly 0.45 to 1 ug RNA. TCRdb fed the immunoSEQ multiplex PCR reads into MiXCR, producing one record per CDR3 protein. The sample holds 150,000 to 200,000 distinct CDR3 sequences, roughly 94% seen once. The sequencing input was CD4+ T cells from PBMCs. The receptors derive from a human donor with Susac syndrome.

This chain uses TRBV3-1 with TRBJ2-3, with TRBD1 matching over 8 bases. The V segment lost 6 bases and the J segment 5 bases; nucleotides outside the gene matches: 7. Germline V gene data show CDR1 as LGHDT and CDR2 as YNNKEL (reference sequence). The CDR3 has 14 residues. The CDR3 DNA reads TGTGCCAGCAGACGGACAGGGTTGGGAGATACGCAGTATTTT. Encoded protein: CASRRTGLGDTQYF.

CDR3 sequence reads: CSVAQGASNTEAFF. As DNA, the CDR3 is TGCAGCGTCGCACAGGGGGCCTCGAACACTGAAGCTTTCTTT. The chain joins TRBV29-1 to TRBJ1-1, with 9 nucleotides matching TRBD1. The CDR3 is 14 residues long. Trimming took 6 bases from V and 1 from J; bases not matched to a gene: 6. Germline V gene lookup returns CDR1 SQVTM and CDR2 ANQGSEA.

This chain joins TRBV12-5 and TRBJ1-5, with D hard to call. This CDR3 comprises 12 residues. Trimming removed 8 bases from V and 0 bases from J, with 5 bases in between. Germline CDR1 is LGHNT and CDR2 is FRNRAP. In DNA form, the CDR3 reads TGTGCTAGTAGGGTTAGCAATCAGCCCCAGCATTTT. This codes for CASRVSNQPQHF.

The rearrangement uses TRBV4-1 and TRBJ2-7, with 11 bases fitting TRBD1. The CDR3 totals 16 residues. J was trimmed by 4 bases and V by 0 bases; bases with no gene match: 5. CDR1 and CDR2 from the germline V gene are MGHRA and YSYEKL. DNA of the CDR3: TGCGCCAGCAGCCAAGATCACCGGGACAGGGGGTACGAGCAGTACTTC. Encoded protein: CASSQDHRDRGYEQYF.

The CDR3 region is CASSRQSNQPQHF. CDR3 DNA sequence: TGTGCCAGCAGCCGACAGTCCAATCAGCCCCAGCATTTT. V and J are TRBV14 and TRBJ1-5; weak D call: TRBD1 (5 bases). The CDR3 extends over 13 amino acids. CDR1 and CDR2 (germline): SGHDN, FVKESK. Trimming stripped 4 bases from V and 3 bases from J, with 7 bases between. Drawing the rest from reference TRBV14 and TRBJ1-5, the complete variable domain is EAGVTQFPSHSVIEKGQTVTLRCDPISGHDNLYWYRRVMGKEIKFLLHFVKESKQDESGMPNNRFLAERTGGTYSTLKVQPAELEDSGVYFCASSRQSNQPQHFGDGTRLSIL.

This clonotype was seen only once. The chain joins TRBV18 to TRBJ2-1, with D perhaps TRBD2 (5 bases). CDR1 is KGHSH, CDR2 LQKENI, per germline. The CDR3 loop spans 15 amino acids. V was trimmed by 3 bases and J by 0 bases, leaving 9 bases between them. CDR3 region: CASSPERSSYNEQFF. In nucleotides, the CDR3 is TGTGCCAGCTCACCGGAGCGGAGCTCCTACAATGAGCAGTTCTTC.

The chain combines TRBV20-1 with TRBJ2-3; tentatively, D is TRBD2 (5 bases). The V and J ends lost 5 bases and 5 bases respectively, with 14 bases between them. CDR3 length: 13 amino acids. Per the germline V gene, CDR1 is DFQATT and CDR2 is SNEGSKA (reference sequence). The CDR3: CSALSSQLDTQYF. The CDR3 DNA reads TGCAGTGCTCTCTCTAGCCAATTAGATACGCAGTATTTT.

The rearrangement joins TRBV3-1 to TRBJ1-6; no reliable D call. V dropped 0 bases and J dropped 4 bases, with 7 bases sitting between them. Germline CDR1 is LGHDT and CDR2 is YNNKEL (reference sequence). CDR3 size: 15 residues. CDR3 sequence (DNA): TGTGCCAGCAGCCAAGAAGGGAGATATAATTCACCCCTCCACTTT. Its protein product is CASSQEGRYNSPLHF.

The chain couples TRBV5-1 to TRBJ1-1; possibly TRBD1 for D (6 bases). V lost 0 bases and J 4 bases, leaving 10 bases between the germline ends. Germline V gene lookup returns CDR1 SGHRS and CDR2 YFSETQ. CDR3 length: 14 amino acids. CDR3 loop: CASSLGGGGTEAFF. The CDR3 nucleotides read TGCGCCAGCAGCTTGGGTGGGGGCGGCACTGAAGCTTTCTTT. Full variable domain (rest looked up from reference TRBV5-1 and TRBJ1-1): KAGVTQTPRYLIKTRGQQVTLSCSPISGHRSVSWYQQTPGQGLQFLFEYFSETQRNKGNFPGRFSGRQFSNSRSEMNVSTLELGDSALYLCASSLGGGGTEAFFGQGTRLTVV.